The 9 T cell receptor beta chains below all came from one sample that was sequenced in a study of siplizumab effects on memory and regulatory T cells. Here immunoSEQ multiplex PCR was the method, and the copy in TCRdb shows in-frame clones only, minus some. Of about 94,000 clones in the sample, approximately 95% are singletons; the top ten hold roughly 0.29%. Sequencing was done on a sample of non-Treg CD4+ T cells sorted from blood. These receptors all stem from a human donor in good health.

This chain uses TRBV11-2 with TRBJ1-2; TRBD1 matches at 7 bases. The length of the CDR3 is 14 residues. V lost 6 bases to trimming and J lost 8 bases; unmatched junction nucleotides: 12. CDR1 and CDR2 (germline): SGHAT, FQNNGV. CDR3 amino acids: CASRSLTGIGGYTF. The CDR3 coding sequence is TGTGCCAGCAGATCCTTGACAGGGATCGGGGGCTACACCTTC.

The table lists this clone with a few counts. The chain employs TRBV5-1 and TRBJ2-2; a possible D gene is TRBD1 (5 bases). Trimming left V 3 bases short and J 0 bases short, with 9 bases between. CDR1 is SGHRS and CDR2 is YFSETQ in the germline V gene. The length of the CDR3 is 15 residues. The CDR3 nucleotides read TGCGCCAGCAGCTCGACGACAGCGAACACCGGGGAGCTGTTTTTT. Residues: CASSSTTANTGELFF.

This chain connects TRBV10-2 to TRBJ1-4; TRBD1 agrees at 7 bases. The germline V gene encodes CDR1 WSHSY and CDR2 SAAADI. J lost 5 bases, V lost 6 bases, and 6 bases had no gene match. This CDR3 has 14 residues. The CDR3 sequence: CASRETGENEKLFF. The CDR3 DNA is TGCGCCAGCAGAGAAACAGGGGAAAATGAAAAACTGTTTTTT.

V usage is TRBV15 and J usage is TRBJ2-1; D call uncertain. Trimming shortened V by 1 base and J by 9 bases, and 7 bases separated the two germline ends. CDR1 is LNHNV, CDR2 YYDKDF, per germline (reference sequence). This CDR3 is built from 12 residues. In DNA, the CDR3 is TGTGCCACCAGCAGAGGGGTCAGTGAGCAGTTCTTC. It translates to CATSRGVSEQFF.

V usage is TRBV10-3 and J usage is TRBJ2-7; possible D gene TRBD2, 5 bases. The V end lost 8 bases, the J end lost 0 bases, and 14 bases lay between the germline ends. Looked up from germline, CDR1 is ENHRY and CDR2 is SYGVKD. The CDR3 has 14 amino acids. The CDR3 nucleotides are TGTGCCATCGGGGAGCGGTTGAGCTCCTACGAGCAGTACTTC. This sequence encodes CAIGERLSSYEQYF.

The chain combines TRBV5-1 with TRBJ2-7; 10 bases are a match to TRBD1. V was clipped by 0 bases and J by 0 bases; unmatched bases: 3. The CDR3 spans 16 residues. CDR1 and CDR2 from the germline V gene are SGHRS and YFSETQ. CDR3 nucleotides: TGCGCCAGCAGCTTGGGGACAGGGGGTATCTCCTACGAGCAGTACTTC. Its protein product is CASSLGTGGISYEQYF. Combining the CDR3 with reference TRBV5-1 and TRBJ2-7 gives the whole variable domain KAGVTQTPRYLIKTRGQQVTLSCSPISGHRSVSWYQQTPGQGLQFLFEYFSETQRNKGNFPGRFSGRQFSNSRSEMNVSTLELGDSALYLCASSLGTGGISYEQYFGPGTRLTVT.

CDR3 sequence (DNA): TGTGCCAGCAGCGGGAAAATAACCGGGGAGCTGTTTTTT. It encodes CASSGKITGELFF. The J gene is TRBJ2-2, the V gene TRBV6-5, with D tentatively TRBD2 (5 bases). This CDR3 has 13 amino acids. The V end lost 6 bases, the J end lost 5 bases, and 10 bases lay between the germline ends. CDR1 MNHEY and CDR2 SVGAGI come from the germline V gene.

The DNA of the CDR3 is TGTGCCAGCAGCTTAACAGGGGGGGACGAGCAGTACTTC. Protein sequence: CASSLTGGDEQYF. The chain joins TRBV7-3 to TRBJ2-7; possible D gene TRBD2, 7 bases. Trimming pared 0 bases from V and 5 bases from J, leaving 8 bases between. From germline, CDR1 is SGHTA and CDR2 FQGTGA. This CDR3 contains 13 residues. The variable domain in full, completed from reference TRBV7-3 and TRBJ2-7, reads GAGVSQTPSNKVTEKGKYVELRCDPISGHTALYWYRQSLGQGPEFLIYFQGTGAADDSGLPNDRFFAVRPEGSVSTLKIQRTERGDSAVYLCASSLTGGDEQYFGPGTRLTVT.

The rearrangement links TRBV2 to TRBJ2-1, with TRBD2 identical over 12 bases. The ends lost 5 bases at V and 7 bases at J; junction bases unmatched: 12. This CDR3 contains 17 residues. Germline CDR1 and CDR2: SNHLY and FYNNEI. The CDR3, as DNA: TGTGCCAGCAGTCTCCTAGCGGGAGGGCGGATTACAAATGAGCAGTTCTTC. It yields the protein CASSLLAGGRITNEQFF.